The 24 T cell receptor beta chains below come from one sample, sequenced in a study of CD8 T cells in ankylosing spondylitis. TCRdb reprocessed the 5' RACE reads via MiXCR and lists one record per CDR3 protein. The table includes about 220,000 distinct CDR3 sequences, approximately 7.4% detected once. Study-wide results and limits: About 8 highly homologous variants made up a TCR beta motif, and this motif appeared characteristic of ankylosing spondylitis blood.

For these TCRs, the target antigens are not known. Sequences were obtained from blood, either unsorted or a sorted T cell fraction (not recorded which). All receptors come from a male donor with ankylosing spondylitis.

In this sample, this clonotype turned up many times. The chain uses TRBV6-1 and TRBJ1-2; D may be TRBD1 (6 bases). The CDR3 is 13 residues long. V dropped 5 bases and J dropped 7 bases, with 14 bases sitting between them. From germline, CDR1 is MNHNS and CDR2 SASEGT. The CDR3 loop reads CASSLRTDRGYTF. The CDR3 bases are TGTGCCAGCAGTCTCAGGACAGACCGTGGCTACACCTTC.

This clonotype was detected many times. The chain is built from TRBV7-3 and TRBJ2-1; D ambiguous. Trimming took off 1 base at V and 2 bases at J, with 9 bases between the two ends. CDR3 length equals 15 residues. Per the germline V gene, CDR1 is SGHTA and CDR2 is FQGTGA. The CDR3 nucleotides are TGTGCCAGCAGCTTAATGGGGAACACCTACAATGAGCAGTTCTTC. Amino acids: CASSLMGNTYNEQFF.

This clonotype occurred many times. This chain connects TRBV27 to TRBJ2-6; 7 bases line up with TRBD1. Germline V gene data show CDR1 as MNHEY and CDR2 as SMNVEV (reference sequence). This CDR3 has 12 amino acids. Losses at the gene ends were 3 bases for V and 12 bases for J; bases not matched to a gene: 2. CDR3 nucleotide sequence: TGTGCCAGCAGTTTCCGGGACAGCGTCCTGACTTTC. Translation gives CASSFRDSVLTF.

The rearrangement uses TRBV14 and TRBJ2-1, with D perhaps matching TRBD1 (8 bases). The length of the CDR3 is 13 residues. Trimming took off 8 bases at V and 8 bases at J, with 16 bases between the two ends. Germline V gives CDR1 SGHDN, CDR2 FVKESK. The CDR3 DNA follows: TGTGCCAGCGGTTGGACAGGGAGGGATGAGCAGTTCTTC. Protein: CASGWTGRDEQFF.

V is TRBV5-1 and J is TRBJ1-5; D not resolved. Germline CDR1 reads SGHRS; CDR2 reads YFSETQ. This CDR3 spans 14 amino acids. V dropped 4 bases and J dropped 5 bases, with 13 bases sitting between them. The CDR3 DNA sequence: TGCGCCAGCAGCCCCATGGGGATCGATCAGCCCCAGCATTTT. It is translated as CASSPMGIDQPQHF. Full variable domain (missing parts from reference TRBV5-1 and TRBJ1-5): KAGVTQTPRYLIKTRGQQVTLSCSPISGHRSVSWYQQTPGQGLQFLFEYFSETQRNKGNFPGRFSGRQFSNSRSEMNVSTLELGDSALYLCASSPMGIDQPQHFGDGTRLSIL.

This clonotype occurred many times. The V call is TRBV11-2, the J call TRBJ2-1; 9 bases agree with TRBD1. Looked up from germline, CDR1 is SGHAT and CDR2 is FQNNGV. Trimming took 5 bases from V and 3 from J; bases not matched to a gene: 2. The CDR3 is made up of 14 amino acids. The CDR3 nucleotides are TGTGCCAGCAGCCCGACAGGGGGCTACAATGAGCAGTTCTTC. Its translation: CASSPTGGYNEQFF.

The chain carries TRBV24-1 and TRBJ2-2; D possibly uses TRBD1 or TRBD2 (5 bases each). Germline values: CDR1 KGHDR, CDR2 SFDVKD. Between the trimmed V and J ends, which lost 9 bases and 4 bases, there was a span of 14 bases. The CDR3 runs to 14 residues. The CDR3 nucleotides are TGTGCCACCGGGGGAAGTGGGAGCACCGGGGAGCTGTTTTTT. This encodes CATGGSGSTGELFF.

This clonotype came up many times. This chain links TRBV10-3 with TRBJ2-7; no firm D call. Per the germline V gene, CDR1 is ENHRY and CDR2 is SYGVKD. The CDR3 length is 14 residues. The V gene lost 2 bases and the J gene lost 3 bases, with 11 bases spanning the gap. The CDR3 bases are TGTGCCATCAGTGAGACCCCAAGTCTCTACGAGCAGTACTTC. Encoded protein: CAISETPSLYEQYF.

The table lists this clonotype with many counts. This chain links TRBV6-1 with TRBJ1-6; no definite D call. Germline assignment: CDR1 MNHNS and CDR2 SASEGT. Trimming removed 5 bases at V and 7 bases at J, with 15 bases between. The CDR3 is 15 residues long. The CDR3 loop is CASSTPGLGNSPLHF. The CDR3 DNA follows: TGTGCCAGCAGTACGCCGGGCCTCGGCAATTCACCCCTCCACTTT.

In its sample, this clonotype was seen many times. The chain employs TRBV2 and TRBJ2-3; 7 bases map to TRBD2. Germline values: CDR1 SNHLY, CDR2 FYNNEI. The CDR3 contains 15 residues. J lost 1 base, V lost 6 bases, and 7 bases had no gene match. The CDR3 region has the DNA TGTGCCAGCAGGGGGACTAAACTTGGCACAGATACGCAGTATTTT. Translation gives CASRGTKLGTDTQYF. Based on the CDR3 plus reference TRBV2 and TRBJ2-3, the full variable domain is EPEVTQTPSHQVTQMGQEVILRCVPISNHLYFYWYRQILGQKVEFLVSFYNNEISEKSEIFDDQFSVERPDGSNFTLKIRSTKLEDSAMYFCASRGTKLGTDTQYFGPGTRLTVL.

The table lists this clonotype with many counts. This chain joins TRBV2 and TRBJ1-2; D not certain. Trimming shortened V by 10 bases and J by 2 bases, and 11 bases separated the two germline ends. This CDR3 is 12 amino acids long. The germline V gene has CDR1 SNHLY and CDR2 FYNNEI. CDR3 coding DNA: TGTGCCACCGAACTATCCAACTATGGCTACACCTTC. Translated, it gives CATELSNYGYTF. The whole variable domain, filled in from reference TRBV2 and TRBJ1-2, reads EPEVTQTPSHQVTQMGQEVILRCVPISNHLYFYWYRQILGQKVEFLVSFYNNEISEKSEIFDDQFSVERPDGSNFTLKIRSTKLEDSAMYFCATELSNYGYTFGSGTRLTVV.

This clonotype was counted ten times or more. The V gene is TRBV6-5, the J gene TRBJ1-1, with D perhaps TRBD1 (6 bases). CDR3 length equals 15 residues. The V and J ends lost 0 bases and 8 bases respectively, with 16 bases between them. Germline CDR1 and CDR2: MNHEY and SVGAGI. CDR3 sequence reads: CASSYSGGFGPEAFF. The CDR3 nucleotides are TGTGCCAGCAGTTACTCAGGGGGGTTTGGCCCCGAAGCTTTCTTT.

This clonotype has ten or more counts. The chain joins TRBV11-2 to TRBJ2-2, with 8 bases lining up with TRBD1. The CDR3 totals 18 residues. Trimming at V came to 5 bases and at J to 5 bases, leaving 16 bases not matched to a gene. Germline values: CDR1 SGHAT, CDR2 FQNNGV. The CDR3 coding sequence is TGTGCCAGCAGCGCCCGGTCAGGGGGCTTCGGGGTAACCGGGGAGCTGTTTTTT. Translating gives CASSARSGGFGVTGELFF.

This clonotype was seen repeatedly, ten times or more. The CDR3 protein is CASRIRLASTDTQYF. The DNA of the CDR3 is TGTGCCAGCAGAATTCGACTAGCTAGCACAGATACGCAGTATTTT. V is TRBV28 and J is TRBJ2-3; the match to TRBD2 covers 7 bases. The germline CDR1 and CDR2 sequences are MDHEN and SYDVKM. The CDR3 is 15 residues long. Germline trimming cut 6 bases from V and 0 bases from J; bases unmatched to any gene: 6.

Many counts were recorded for this clonotype. The V and J genes are TRBV9 and TRBJ1-5; D is perhaps TRBD1 (6 bases). Germline assignment: CDR1 SGDLS and CDR2 YYNGEE. This CDR3 spans 15 amino acids. The germline V and J ends were trimmed by 3 bases and 5 bases, with 15 bases remaining between them. The CDR3 protein is CASSGTWGPDQPQHF. The CDR3 DNA is TGTGCCAGCAGCGGTACGTGGGGGCCGGATCAGCCCCAGCATTTT. Drawing the rest from reference TRBV9 and TRBJ1-5, the complete variable domain is DSGVTQTPKHLITATGQRVTLRCSPRSGDLSVYWYQQSLDQGLQFLIQYYNGEERAKGNILERFSAQQFPDLHSELNLSSLELGDSALYFCASSGTWGPDQPQHFGDGTRLSIL.

This clonotype was observed at least ten times. The CDR3 DNA reads as TGTGCCAGCAGTTTCGCAGGGTTCGGCTCCTACGAGCAGTACTTC. Protein: CASSFAGFGSYEQYF. The chain couples TRBV28 to TRBJ2-7; the D gene is possibly TRBD1 (5 bases). This CDR3 is built from 15 residues. Germline-derived CDR1 and CDR2 are MDHEN and SYDVKM. The V end was cut by 3 bases, the J end by 0 bases, with 12 bases between. Based on the CDR3 plus reference TRBV28 and TRBJ2-7, the full variable domain is DVKVTQSSRYLVKRTGEKVFLECVQDMDHENMFWYRQDPGLGLRLIYFSYDVKMKEKGDIPEGYSVSREKKERFSLILESASTNQTSMYLCASSFAGFGSYEQYFGPGTRLTVT.

This clonotype was counted at least ten times. The CDR3 here is CASTLQGSYEQYF. CDR3 nucleotides: TGTGCCAGCACCCTCCAGGGATCTTACGAGCAGTACTTC. The chain uses TRBV5-6 and TRBJ2-7, with D possibly TRBD1 on 5 matching bases. CDR3 length equals 13 residues. The V end was cut by 6 bases, the J end by 4 bases, with 14 bases between. Germline lookup yields CDR1 SGHDT and CDR2 YYEEEE.

This clonotype has a handful of counts. The rearrangement links TRBV5-1 to TRBJ2-1, with a weak D call TRBD2 (6 bases). CDR3 length equals 14 residues. The V gene's germline CDR1 is SGHRS and CDR2 YFSETQ. V was shortened by 4 bases and J by 8 bases, with 16 bases between the two germline ends. This CDR3 is CASSARGIGDEQFF. DNA for the CDR3: TGCGCCAGCAGCGCCCGCGGGATAGGGGATGAGCAGTTCTTC.

This clonotype was observed many times. The chain couples TRBV5-1 to TRBJ2-7, with D tentatively TRBD1 (6 bases). The CDR3 runs 15 residues. Per the germline V gene, CDR1 is SGHRS and CDR2 is YFSETQ. Trimming pared 5 bases from V and 1 base from J, leaving 16 bases between. CDR3 in amino acids: CASSSTGTWSYEQYF. Written as DNA, the CDR3 is TGCGCCAGCAGTTCCACCGGGACATGGTCCTACGAGCAGTACTTC. The full variable domain, with the rest looked up from reference TRBV5-1 and TRBJ2-7, is KAGVTQTPRYLIKTRGQQVTLSCSPISGHRSVSWYQQTPGQGLQFLFEYFSETQRNKGNFPGRFSGRQFSNSRSEMNVSTLELGDSALYLCASSSTGTWSYEQYFGPGTRLTVT.

This clonotype was seen repeatedly, ten times or more. The V gene is TRBV11-2, the J gene TRBJ2-3; 11 bases fit TRBD1. The ends lost 1 base at V and 4 bases at J; junction bases unmatched: 4. The CDR3 has 16 amino acids. CDR1 SGHAT and CDR2 FQNNGV come from the germline V gene. CDR3 sequence (DNA): TGTGCCAGCAGCTTAGCCGGGACAGGGGGAGCAGATACGCAGTATTTT. Translation gives CASSLAGTGGADTQYF.

Note on this clonotype: Sequence at one end of the junction differs from germline and may be a read error. The rearrangement joins TRBV4-2 to TRBJ2-5, with D maybe TRBD2 (7 bases). The CDR3 has 15 residues. From germline, CDR1 is LGHNA and CDR2 YNFKEQ. The CDR3 region is CTSSQEERGGETQYF. CDR3 bases: TGTACCAGCAGCCAAGAGGAGAGGGGGGGGGAGACCCAGTACTTC.

This clonotype occurred many times. V and J are TRBV7-9 and TRBJ2-5, with a weak D call TRBD1 (6 bases). Germline V gene lookup returns CDR1 SEHNR and CDR2 FQNEAQ (reference sequence). The V and J ends lost 4 bases and 1 base respectively, with 13 bases between them. The CDR3 extends over 15 amino acids. The CDR3: CASSSAEDSQETQYF. For the CDR3, the DNA is TGTGCCAGCAGCTCGGCAGAGGACAGCCAAGAGACCCAGTACTTC.

At least ten counts were recorded for this clonotype. The V gene is TRBV20-1, the J gene TRBJ2-7; 11 nucleotides align to TRBD2. Germline CDR1 reads DFQATT; CDR2 reads SNEGSKA (reference sequence). The CDR3 length is 18 residues. V lost 3 bases, J lost 2 bases, and 15 bases stayed unmatched. The CDR3 is CSASLSGVAGGATYEQYF. CDR3 DNA: TGCAGTGCTAGTCTCTCGGGGGTAGCGGGAGGGGCCACCTACGAGCAGTACTTC.

There are a few counts of this clonotype. V and J are TRBV12-3 or TRBV12-4 and TRBJ2-1; TRBD2 might be the D (6 bases). V shed 5 bases and J shed 3 bases, with 8 bases lying between them. The CDR3 has 13 amino acids. The CDR3 spells CASSPSVYNEQFF. The CDR3 nucleotides are TGTGCCAGCAGTCCTAGCGTCTACAATGAGCAGTTCTTC.